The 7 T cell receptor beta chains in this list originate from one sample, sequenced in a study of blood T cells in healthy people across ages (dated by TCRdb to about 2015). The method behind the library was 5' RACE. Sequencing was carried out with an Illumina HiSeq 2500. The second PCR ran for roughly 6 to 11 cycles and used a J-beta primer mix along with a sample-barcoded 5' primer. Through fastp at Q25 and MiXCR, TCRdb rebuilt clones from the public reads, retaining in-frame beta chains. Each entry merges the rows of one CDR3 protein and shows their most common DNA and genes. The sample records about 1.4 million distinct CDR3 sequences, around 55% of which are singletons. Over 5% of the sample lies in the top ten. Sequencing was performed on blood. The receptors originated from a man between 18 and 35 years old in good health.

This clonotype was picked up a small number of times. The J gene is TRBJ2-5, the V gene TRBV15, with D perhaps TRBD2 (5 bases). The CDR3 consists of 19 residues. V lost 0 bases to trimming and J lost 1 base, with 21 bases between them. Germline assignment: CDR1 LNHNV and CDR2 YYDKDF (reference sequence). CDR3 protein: CATSRDLILGGQLQETQYF. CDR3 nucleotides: TGTGCCACCAGCAGAGACTTGATACTTGGCGGGCAGCTCCAAGAGACCCAGTACTTC. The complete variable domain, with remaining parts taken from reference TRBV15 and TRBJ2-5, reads DAMVIQNPRYQVTQFGKPVTLSCSQTLNHNVMYWYQQKSSQAPKLLFHYYDKDFNNEADTPDNFQSRRPNTSFCFLDIRSPGLGDTAMYLCATSRDLILGGQLQETQYFGPGTRLLVL.

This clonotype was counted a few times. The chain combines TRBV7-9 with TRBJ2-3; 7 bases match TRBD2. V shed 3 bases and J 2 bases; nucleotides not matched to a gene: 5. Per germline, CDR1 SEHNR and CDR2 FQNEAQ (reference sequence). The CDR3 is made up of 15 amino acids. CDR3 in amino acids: CASSFPGGDTDTQYF. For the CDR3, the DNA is TGTGCCAGCAGCTTTCCGGGGGGAGACACAGATACGCAGTATTTT.

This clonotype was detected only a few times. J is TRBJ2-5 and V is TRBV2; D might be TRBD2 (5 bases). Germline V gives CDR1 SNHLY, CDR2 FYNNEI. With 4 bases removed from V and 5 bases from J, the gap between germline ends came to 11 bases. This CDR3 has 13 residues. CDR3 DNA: TGTGCCAGCAGTGTCTTGCGGAGGGAGACCCAGTACTTC. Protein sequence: CASSVLRRETQYF.

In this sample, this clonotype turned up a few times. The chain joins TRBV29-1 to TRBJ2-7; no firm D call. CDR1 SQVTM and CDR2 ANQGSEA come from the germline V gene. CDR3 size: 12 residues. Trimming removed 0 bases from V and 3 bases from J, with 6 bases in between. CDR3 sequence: CSVEDSVYEQYF. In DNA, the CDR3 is TGCAGCGTTGAAGATTCGGTCTACGAGCAGTACTTC.

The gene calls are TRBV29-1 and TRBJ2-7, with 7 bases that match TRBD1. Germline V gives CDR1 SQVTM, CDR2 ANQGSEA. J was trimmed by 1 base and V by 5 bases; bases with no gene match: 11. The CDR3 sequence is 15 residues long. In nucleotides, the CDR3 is TGCAGCGTTAGGGGGCCCCCGGAAGGGTCCTACGAGCAGTACTTC. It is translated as CSVRGPPEGSYEQYF.

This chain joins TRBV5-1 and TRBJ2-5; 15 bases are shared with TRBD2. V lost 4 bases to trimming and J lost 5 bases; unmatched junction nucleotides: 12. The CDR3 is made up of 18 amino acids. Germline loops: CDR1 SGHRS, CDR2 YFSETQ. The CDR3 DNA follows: TGCGCCAGCAGCAGTGGACTAGCGGGGGGGCCATTGGGGGAGACCCAGTACTTC. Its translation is CASSSGLAGGPLGETQYF.

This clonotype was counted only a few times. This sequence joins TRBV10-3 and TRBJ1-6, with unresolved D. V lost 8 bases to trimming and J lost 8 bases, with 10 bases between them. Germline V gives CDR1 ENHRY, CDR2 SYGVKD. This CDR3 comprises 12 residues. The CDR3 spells CAIGRADSPLHF. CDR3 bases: TGTGCCATCGGTCGCGCCGATTCACCCCTCCACTTT.